This record looks at one T cell receptor beta chain sequence and its context. This sample was taken from a study of control samples from healthy donors and cancer patients. The table came from immunoSEQ multiplex PCR; TCRdb's copy has only in-frame clones and leaves some out. The sample carries about 100,000 clones, approximately 82% recorded once. Per the germline V gene, CDR1 is LGHNT and CDR2 is FRNRAP. This CDR3 has 19 amino acids. The ends lost 5 bases at V and 1 base at J; junction bases unmatched: 15. This receptor was identified in a young man in good health. Sequenced input: blood. The chain combines TRBV12-5 with TRBJ2-4; 9 nucleotides align to TRBD2. CDR3 protein: CASGLGEGGGAVAKNIQYF. In DNA, the CDR3 is TGTGCTAGTGGTCTGGGAGAAGGCGGGGGGGCTGTGGCCAAAAACATTCAGTACTTC.